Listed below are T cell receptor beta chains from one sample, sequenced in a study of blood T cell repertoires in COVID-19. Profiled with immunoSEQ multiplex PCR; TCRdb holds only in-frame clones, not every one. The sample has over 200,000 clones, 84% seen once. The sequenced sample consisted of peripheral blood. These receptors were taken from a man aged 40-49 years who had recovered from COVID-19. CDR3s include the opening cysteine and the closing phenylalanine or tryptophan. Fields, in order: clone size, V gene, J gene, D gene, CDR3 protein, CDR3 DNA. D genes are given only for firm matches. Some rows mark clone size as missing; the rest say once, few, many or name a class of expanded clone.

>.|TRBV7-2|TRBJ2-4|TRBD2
CASSPRTSGGAAIQYF
TGTGCCAGCAGCCCGAGGACTAGCGGGGGGGCCGCAATTCAGTACTTC
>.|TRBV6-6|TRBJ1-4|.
CASSYLSATNEKLFF
TGTGCCAGCAGTTACCTTAGTGCAACTAATGAAAAACTGTTTTTT
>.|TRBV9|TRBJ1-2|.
CASSPAGENYGYTF
TGTGCCAGCAGCCCGGCGGGAGAAAACTATGGCTACACCTTC
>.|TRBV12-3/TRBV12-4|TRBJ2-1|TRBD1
CASSSPGQGIQFF
TGTGCCAGCAGTTCCCCGGGACAGGGCATTCAGTTCTTC
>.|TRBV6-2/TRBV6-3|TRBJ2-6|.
CASSGPRLSGANVLTF
TGTGCCAGCAGTGGTCCCCGACTCTCTGGGGCCAACGTCCTGACTTTC
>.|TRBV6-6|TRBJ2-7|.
CASSYLGLTYEQYF
TGTGCCAGCAGTTACCTGGGCCTAACCTACGAGCAGTACTTC
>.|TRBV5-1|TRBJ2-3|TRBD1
CASSLVQGEIDTQYF
TGCGCCAGCAGCTTGGTACAGGGGGAAATAGATACGCAGTATTTT
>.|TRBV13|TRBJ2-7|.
CASTPPRTDISYEQYF
TGTGCCAGCACCCCACCTCGGACAGACATCTCCTACGAGCAGTACTTC
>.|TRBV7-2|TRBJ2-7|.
CASSLGFRDSPAYF
TGTGCCAGCAGCTTAGGTTTCCGTGACAGTCCTGCGTACTTC
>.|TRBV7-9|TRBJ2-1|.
CASSLRVGHEQFF
TGTGCCAGCAGCTTACGAGTGGGGCATGAGCAGTTCTTC
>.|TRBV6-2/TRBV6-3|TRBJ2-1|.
CASSYYLRNEQFF
TGTGCCAGCAGTTACTACCTACGCAATGAGCAGTTCTTC
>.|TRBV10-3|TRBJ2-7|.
CAISLDTNYEQYF
TGTGCCATCAGCCTGGACACTAACTACGAGCAGTACTTC
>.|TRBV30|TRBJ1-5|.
CAWTAGGNQPQHF
TGTGCCTGGACCGCGGGAGGCAATCAGCCCCAGCATTTT
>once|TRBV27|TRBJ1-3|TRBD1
CASSRTGGPGNTIYF
TGTGCCAGCAGTAGGACAGGGGGCCCTGGAAACACCATATATTTT
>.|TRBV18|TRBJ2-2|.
CASSPRHQATGELFF
TGTGCCAGCTCACCACGTCACCAGGCCACCGGGGAGCTGTTTTTT
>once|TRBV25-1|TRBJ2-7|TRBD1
CASSGASRGLGNEQYF
TGTGCCAGCAGTGGAGCTTCCAGGGGGCTTGGCAACGAGCAGTACTTC
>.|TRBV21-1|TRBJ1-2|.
CASSKGPQGCVFNYGYTF
TGTGCCAGCAGCAAAGGTCCGCAGGGATGTGTATTTAACTATGGCTACACCTTC
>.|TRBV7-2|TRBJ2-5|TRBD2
CASSSRKIAGEETQYF
TGTGCCAGCAGCTCCCGGAAGATAGCGGGAGAGGAGACCCAGTACTTC
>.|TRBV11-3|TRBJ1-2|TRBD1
CASSSPRDSPYGYTF
TGTGCCAGCAGCTCACCCCGGGACAGCCCCTATGGCTACACCTTC
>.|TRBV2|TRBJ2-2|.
CASSVAGALNGELFF
TGTGCCAGCAGTGTAGCAGGGGCGCTGAACGGGGAGCTGTTTTTT
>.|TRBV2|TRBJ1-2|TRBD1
CASRTGTGGAGYTF
TGTGCCAGCAGGACCGGGACAGGGGGCGCTGGCTACACCTTC
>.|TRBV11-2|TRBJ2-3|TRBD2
CASSIVGRSVTDTQYF
TGTGCCAGCAGCATCGTCGGGAGGAGCGTTACAGATACGCAGTATTTT
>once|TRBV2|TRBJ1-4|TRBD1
CASTPGQGGNEKLFF
TGTGCCAGCACCCCGGGACAGGGGGGAAATGAAAAACTGTTTTTT
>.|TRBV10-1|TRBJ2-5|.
CASSATGATGTQYF
TGCGCCAGCAGTGCCACGGGTGCGACGGGGACCCAGTACTTC
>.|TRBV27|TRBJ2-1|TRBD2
CASSPKASGSYNEQFF
TGTGCTAGCAGTCCCAAGGCTAGCGGGTCGTACAATGAGCAGTTCTTC
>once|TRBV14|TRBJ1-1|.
CASSPLLSWQNTEAFF
TGTGCCAGCAGCCCCCTTTTATCGTGGCAGAACACTGAAGCTTTCTTT
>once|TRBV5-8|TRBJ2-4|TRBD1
CASSRRDSWNIQYF
TGTGCCAGCAGCCGACGGGACAGTTGGAACATTCAGTACTTC
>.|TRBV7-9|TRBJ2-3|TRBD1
CASSSGTGDTDTQYF
TGTGCCAGCAGCTCCGGGACAGGGGACACAGATACGCAGTATTTT
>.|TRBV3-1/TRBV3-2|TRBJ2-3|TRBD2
CASSQEDPCGGDTQYF
TGTGCCAGCAGCCAAGAGGACCCCTGCGGGGGAGATACGCAGTATTTT
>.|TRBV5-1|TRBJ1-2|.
CASSSGGNYGYTF
TGCGCCAGCAGCTCCGGAGGTAACTATGGCTACACCTTC
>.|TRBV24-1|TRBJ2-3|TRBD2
CATSDAGTSGRGGSTQYF
TGTGCCACCAGTGATGCCGGGACTAGCGGGAGGGGAGGAAGCACGCAGTATTTT
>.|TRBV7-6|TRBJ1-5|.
CASSPQSRQRNQPQHF
TGTGCCAGCAGCCCCCAATCCCGACAGAGGAATCAGCCCCAGCATTTT
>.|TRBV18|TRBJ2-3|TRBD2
CASSPPGLAKDTQYF
TGTGCCAGCTCACCCCCGGGACTAGCGAAGGATACGCAGTATTTT
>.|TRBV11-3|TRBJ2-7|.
CASSLGPGAYEQYF
TGTGCCAGCAGCTTAGGTCCAGGGGCCTACGAGCAGTACTTC
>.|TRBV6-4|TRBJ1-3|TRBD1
CASRIIDRAGNTIYF
TGTGCCAGCAGAATAATAGACAGGGCTGGGAACACCATATATTTT
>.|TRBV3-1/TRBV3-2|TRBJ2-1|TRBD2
CASSHRGGGNEQFF
TGTGCCAGCAGCCACAGGGGCGGGGGGAATGAGCAGTTCTTC
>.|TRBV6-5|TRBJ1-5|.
CASSYRQTTPVLF
TGTGCCAGCAGTTACAGACAGACCACACCCGTCCTTTTT
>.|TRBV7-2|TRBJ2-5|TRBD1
CASSPRTGPAETQYF
TGTGCCAGCAGCCCGCGGACAGGGCCCGCGGAGACCCAGTACTTC
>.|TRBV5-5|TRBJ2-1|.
CASSLGPETGQFF
TGTGCCAGCAGCTTGGGTCCGGAAACGGGACAGTTCTTC
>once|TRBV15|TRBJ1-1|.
CATSGPTGGAENTEAFF
TGTGCCACCAGCGGCCCCACTGGAGGGGCCGAGAACACTGAAGCTTTCTTT
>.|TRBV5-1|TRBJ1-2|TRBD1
CASSPAPQQGTNYGYTF
TGCGCCAGCAGCCCAGCCCCCCAACAGGGGACTAACTATGGCTACACCTTC
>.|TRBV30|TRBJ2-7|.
CAWSRGGSSYEQYF
TGTGCCTGGAGTAGGGGGGGGAGCTCCTACGAGCAGTACTTC